The source of this TCR beta chain is a study of T cell responses to AZD1222 COVID-19 vaccine. Study outcomes and limitations: Close to half of all spike-specific TCRs reportedly target regions of the variants that are unmutated. Baseline seropositives among AZD1222 recipients totaled only five or six. There were vaccine-associated CD4 TCRs across spike, dominant at 160-218 and 743-854. The donor cohort was predominantly white British with a female majority, and clonal diversity may have been underestimated.

The germline gives CDR1 SGDLS, CDR2 YYNGEE. The V segment lost 2 bases and the J segment 3 bases; nucleotides outside the gene matches: 11. The CDR3 extends over 17 amino acids. Method: immunoSEQ multiplex PCR; TCRdb's copy keeps in-frame clones and lacks some. This sample yields 90,000 to 120,000 clones, of which around 89% are seen a single time; under 7% belongs to the top ten. This clone was recorded only once. Its target is unknown. The TCR sequence derives from an adult in good health. V and J are TRBV9 and TRBJ1-2; 9 bases are a match to TRBD1. The source material was peripheral blood, sampled on day 0 of AZD1222 vaccination. The CDR3 is CASSVSGQGIWDYGYTF. DNA of the CDR3: TGTGCCAGCAGCGTGTCGGGACAGGGAATTTGGGACTATGGCTACACCTTC.